The sequence of this T cell receptor (beta chain) was determined in a study of T cell repertoires in cytomegalovirus infection. Overall study: Both recently identified HLA-C-restricted and well-studied HLA-B-restricted CMV epitopes were used in the study. It can be stated that public TCR beta signatures indicated CMV infection as well as a matching HLA type.

Germline-derived CDR1 and CDR2 are DFQATT and SNEGSKA (reference sequence). The ends lost 7 bases at V and 3 bases at J; junction bases unmatched: 4. The CDR3 is made up of 12 amino acids. As for this clonotype: The target antigen is unknown.

Regarding the study as a whole: It was HLA-C-restricted CMV-specific TCR beta clonotypes that dominated the response ex vivo. Cumulative public TCR beta family frequency identified carriers of CMV plus the relevant HLA.

TCRdb reanalysed the reads using MiXCR and keeps one entry per CDR3 protein. The table lists about 920,000 distinct CDR3 sequences, around a third of them singletons, with 11% to 15% in the top ten. The rearrangement joins TRBV20-1 to TRBJ2-5, with 8 bases that match TRBD2. The receptor comes from a human donor in good health (CMV status not recorded). Some clones in this sample may be carry-over from other donors' samples. The specimen was cultured CD8+ T cells from PBMCs, collected from culture after CMV antigen stimulation. CDR3 amino acids: CSVGGGKETQYF. Here the CDR3 DNA reads TGCAGTGTAGGCGGGGGGAAAGAGACCCAGTACTTC.